The rows below give T cell receptor beta chains drawn from one sample of a study of response to subunit inactivated influenza vaccine. Using its own MiXCR run on the RT-PCR reads, TCRdb lists one record per CDR3 protein. Of just under 550,000 distinct CDR3 sequences listed, around 21% are singletons. This sample also appeared in a second study, on T cells expressing NK-cell markers.

Specimen: CD4+ T cells sorted from PBMCs, collected roughly 12 days after vaccination. These receptors were collected from a man aged 50-60 years who received an inactivated influenza vaccine. CDR3s include the opening cysteine and the closing phenylalanine or tryptophan. Fields, in order: clone size, J gene, V gene, D gene, CDR3 protein, CDR3 DNA. A D gene is named only where the DNA matches it firmly. Expanded clones are given a class, and other clones once, few, many or no size at all.

clone size: few; J gene: TRBJ2-3; V gene: TRBV19; D gene: -; CDR3 protein: CASREATDTQYF; CDR3 DNA: TGTGCCAGTAGGGAAGCTACAGATACGCAGTATTTT
clone size: -; J gene: TRBJ2-2; V gene: TRBV7-8; D gene: TRBD2; CDR3 protein: CASSSHASGGAKNTGELFF; CDR3 DNA: TGTGCCAGCAGCTCCCACGCAAGCGGGGGGGCCAAGAACACCGGGGAGCTGTTTTTT
clone size: once; J gene: TRBJ2-7; V gene: TRBV7-2; D gene: -; CDR3 protein: CASSSSGTQNYEQYF; CDR3 DNA: TGTGCCAGCAGCTCCTCCGGGACACAGAACTACGAGCAGTACTTC
clone size: -; J gene: TRBJ2-4; V gene: TRBV5-1; D gene: TRBD2; CDR3 protein: CASSLSLAGGPAKNIQYF; CDR3 DNA: TGCGCCAGCAGCTTGAGTCTAGCGGGGGGGCCGGCCAAAAACATTCAGTACTTC
clone size: few; J gene: TRBJ2-7; V gene: TRBV11-1; D gene: TRBD1; CDR3 protein: CASSLAAGGSYEQYF; CDR3 DNA: TGTGCCAGCAGCTTAGCAGCAGGGGGCTCCTACGAGCAGTACTTC
clone size: -; J gene: TRBJ2-7; V gene: TRBV5-1; D gene: -; CDR3 protein: CASSLITRSLTYEQYF; CDR3 DNA: TGCGCCAGCAGCTTAATAACTAGATCTCTAACCTACGAGCAGTACTTC
clone size: -; J gene: TRBJ2-1; V gene: TRBV5-1; D gene: TRBD2; CDR3 protein: CASSPGTSGMGDEQFF; CDR3 DNA: TGCGCCAGCAGCCCCGGGACTAGCGGGATGGGGGATGAGCAGTTCTTC
clone size: few; J gene: TRBJ1-5; V gene: TRBV11-2; D gene: -; CDR3 protein: CASSLGGAGPQHF; CDR3 DNA: TGTGCCAGCAGCTTAGGAGGAGCTGGCCCCCAGCATTTT
clone size: once; J gene: TRBJ2-3; V gene: TRBV6-2/TRBV6-3; D gene: TRBD1; CDR3 protein: CASSTSGTGGALVYRATDTQYF; CDR3 DNA: TGTGCCAGCAGTACCTCCGGGACAGGGGGCGCATTGGTCTACCGGGCCACAGATACGCAGTATTTT
clone size: -; J gene: TRBJ1-1; V gene: TRBV5-1; D gene: -; CDR3 protein: CASSLGRDVEAFF; CDR3 DNA: TGCGCCAGCAGCTTGGGGCGGGACGTTGAAGCTTTCTTT
clone size: many; J gene: TRBJ1-1; V gene: TRBV29-1; D gene: -; CDR3 protein: CSVLRGEKAEAFF; CDR3 DNA: TGCAGCGTTCTTAGGGGAGAGAAAGCTGAAGCTTTCTTT
clone size: -; J gene: TRBJ2-1; V gene: TRBV28; D gene: -; CDR3 protein: CASSFSTNEQFF; CDR3 DNA: TGTGCCAGCAGTTTCTCCACGAATGAGCAGTTCTTC
clone size: -; J gene: TRBJ1-1; V gene: TRBV7-3; D gene: -; CDR3 protein: CASSFHYDTEAFF; CDR3 DNA: TGTGCCAGCAGCTTCCACTACGACACTGAAGCTTTCTTT
clone size: -; J gene: TRBJ2-7; V gene: TRBV15; D gene: TRBD2; CDR3 protein: CATSRGSREAGYEQYF; CDR3 DNA: TGTGCCACCAGCAGAGGCTCTCGGGAGGCGGGCTACGAGCAGTACTTC
clone size: few; J gene: TRBJ2-5; V gene: TRBV7-7; D gene: TRBD1; CDR3 protein: CASSQSDRGQTQYF; CDR3 DNA: TGTGCTAGCAGCCAATCGGACAGGGGACAGACCCAGTACTTC
clone size: -; J gene: TRBJ2-1; V gene: TRBV20-1; D gene: TRBD2; CDR3 protein: CSASPLTGTSGSYEQFF; CDR3 DNA: TGCAGTGCTAGCCCCCTTACCGGGACTAGCGGGAGTTATGAGCAGTTCTTC
clone size: -; J gene: TRBJ2-1; V gene: TRBV9; D gene: TRBD2; CDR3 protein: CASSVVAGGPYNEQFF; CDR3 DNA: TGTGCCAGCAGCGTAGTGGCGGGAGGGCCCTACAATGAGCAGTTCTTC
clone size: -; J gene: TRBJ2-1; V gene: TRBV7-2; D gene: -; CDR3 protein: CASSQVGTQQFF; CDR3 DNA: TGTGCCAGCAGCCAGGTCGGGACCCAACAGTTCTTC
clone size: few; J gene: TRBJ2-1; V gene: TRBV24-1; D gene: -; CDR3 protein: CATSGRGGDNEQFF; CDR3 DNA: TGTGCCACCAGCGGTAGGGGGGGGGACAATGAGCAGTTCTTC
clone size: -; J gene: TRBJ2-7; V gene: TRBV4-3; D gene: TRBD1; CDR3 protein: CASSRGTGAGEQYF; CDR3 DNA: TGCGCCAGCAGCCGGGGGACAGGGGCGGGCGAGCAGTACTTC
clone size: many; J gene: TRBJ2-5; V gene: TRBV29-1; D gene: -; CDR3 protein: CSVETSETQYF; CDR3 DNA: TGCAGCGTTGAGACTTCAGAGACCCAGTACTTC
clone size: many; J gene: TRBJ2-5; V gene: TRBV20-1; D gene: TRBD2; CDR3 protein: CSARDSKAGVGETQYF; CDR3 DNA: TGCAGTGCTAGAGACTCTAAAGCGGGGGTGGGAGAGACCCAGTACTTC
clone size: few; J gene: TRBJ2-7; V gene: TRBV5-1; D gene: TRBD1; CDR3 protein: CASSPGQTPTEQYF; CDR3 DNA: TGCGCCAGCAGCCCGGGACAGACCCCTACGGAGCAGTACTTC
clone size: -; J gene: TRBJ2-1; V gene: TRBV7-7; D gene: TRBD1; CDR3 protein: CASSPTGSGEQFF; CDR3 DNA: TGTGCTAGCAGCCCGACAGGGTCTGGTGAGCAGTTCTTC
clone size: -; J gene: TRBJ2-3; V gene: TRBV7-2; D gene: TRBD2; CDR3 protein: CASSLQSGGANF; CDR3 DNA: TGTGCCAGCAGCCTACAGAGCGGGGGAGCCAATTTT
clone size: -; J gene: TRBJ1-1; V gene: TRBV11-2; D gene: TRBD1; CDR3 protein: CASRPIRGRTEAFF; CDR3 DNA: TGTGCCAGCAGACCGATCAGGGGGAGAACTGAAGCTTTCTTT
clone size: -; J gene: TRBJ2-7; V gene: TRBV7-9; D gene: -; CDR3 protein: CASSLRRADEQYF; CDR3 DNA: TGTGCCAGCAGCTTAAGAAGAGCGGATGAGCAGTACTTC
clone size: -; J gene: TRBJ2-2; V gene: TRBV19; D gene: TRBD2; CDR3 protein: CASTGLAGAGYTGELFF; CDR3 DNA: TGTGCCAGTACGGGACTAGCGGGAGCGGGGTACACCGGGGAGCTGTTTTTT
clone size: -; J gene: TRBJ2-7; V gene: TRBV2; D gene: -; CDR3 protein: CASSAGGSSYEQYF; CDR3 DNA: TGTGCCAGCAGCGCCGGAGGGAGCTCCTACGAGCAGTACTTC
clone size: -; J gene: TRBJ2-7; V gene: TRBV18; D gene: TRBD2; CDR3 protein: CASSPGSGSYEQYF; CDR3 DNA: TGTGCCAGCTCACCAGGTAGCGGGAGCTACGAGCAGTACTTC
clone size: -; J gene: TRBJ1-5; V gene: TRBV18; D gene: -; CDR3 protein: CASSQGLEQPQHF; CDR3 DNA: TGTGCCAGCTCACAGGGGTTGGAACAGCCCCAGCATTTT
clone size: few; J gene: TRBJ2-5; V gene: TRBV2; D gene: TRBD2; CDR3 protein: CASRGGVVETQYF; CDR3 DNA: TGTGCCAGCAGGGGGGGGGTCGTGGAGACCCAGTACTTC
clone size: -; J gene: TRBJ2-7; V gene: TRBV11-1; D gene: TRBD2; CDR3 protein: CASNTNRWLAGGHISYEQYF; CDR3 DNA: TGTGCCAGCAACACGAATAGATGGCTAGCGGGAGGTCATATCTCCTACGAGCAGTACTTC
clone size: many; J gene: TRBJ1-5; V gene: TRBV7-2; D gene: -; CDR3 protein: CASSLTSGGNQPQHF; CDR3 DNA: TGTGCCAGCAGCTTAACAAGCGGGGGAAATCAGCCCCAGCATTTT
clone size: -; J gene: TRBJ2-2; V gene: TRBV7-9; D gene: -; CDR3 protein: CASSRWPETTGELFF; CDR3 DNA: TGTGCCAGCAGCCGTTGGCCAGAAACCACCGGGGAGCTGTTTTTT
clone size: few; J gene: TRBJ2-3; V gene: TRBV28; D gene: -; CDR3 protein: CASSLSYGFEGSDTQYF; CDR3 DNA: TGTGCCAGCAGTTTATCTTATGGTTTCGAAGGTTCAGATACGCAGTATTTT
clone size: -; J gene: TRBJ2-5; V gene: TRBV2; D gene: -; CDR3 protein: CASSRRDQGKTQYF; CDR3 DNA: TGTGCCAGCAGTCGAAGGGACCAGGGGAAGACCCAGTACTTC